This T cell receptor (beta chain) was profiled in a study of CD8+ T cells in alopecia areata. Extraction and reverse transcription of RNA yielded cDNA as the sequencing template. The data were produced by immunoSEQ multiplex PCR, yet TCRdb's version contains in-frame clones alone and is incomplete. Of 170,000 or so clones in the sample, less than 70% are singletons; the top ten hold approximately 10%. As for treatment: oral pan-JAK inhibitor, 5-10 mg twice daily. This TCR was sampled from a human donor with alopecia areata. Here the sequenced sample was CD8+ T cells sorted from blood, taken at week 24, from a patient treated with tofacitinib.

For the CDR3, the DNA is TGTGCCAGCAGCGTATGGCACCGCTATGGCTACACCTTC. Amino acids: CASSVWHRYGYTF. The V call is TRBV9, the J call TRBJ1-2; D gene unclear. There are 13 residues in the CDR3. V lost 1 base to trimming and J lost 4 bases, with 8 bases between them. Germline V gene data show CDR1 as SGDLS and CDR2 as YYNGEE. The variable domain in full, completed from reference TRBV9 and TRBJ1-2, reads DSGVTQTPKHLITATGQRVTLRCSPRSGDLSVYWYQQSLDQGLQFLIQYYNGEERAKGNILERFSAQQFPDLHSELNLSSLELGDSALYFCASSVWHRYGYTFGSGTRLTVV.